Only one count was recorded for the clone carrying this TCR beta chain. What it binds is not known. The germline gives CDR1 SGHRS, CDR2 YFSETQ. Trimming took off 3 bases at V and 4 bases at J, with 26 bases between the two ends. The CDR3 sequence is 19 residues long. The sample comes from a study of T-cell reconstitution after alpha-beta-depleted transplantation in children. Study results and limitations: There were reportedly several hundred expanded graft clones from which alpha-beta T cells came about two months after transplant.

Unique molecular identifiers were incorporated when the TCRbeta library was constructed. Via MiXCR, TCRdb re-called the PCR reads, giving one row per CDR3 protein. The sample holds around 580,000 distinct CDR3 sequences, 25% to 30% seen once. The material was PBMCs, obtained before TCRalphabeta/CD19-depleted stem cell transplant. The sequence was collected from a boy under three years old with Wiskott-Aldrich syndrome, due to receive a stem cell transplant. The V call is TRBV5-1, the J call TRBJ2-4; D may be TRBD1 or TRBD2 (5 bases each). In DNA form, the CDR3 reads TGCGCCAGCAGCTCCCATGCAAATCGTCCCGGGACGGCAAAAAACATTCAGTACTTC. It codes for CASSSHANRPGTAKNIQYF.